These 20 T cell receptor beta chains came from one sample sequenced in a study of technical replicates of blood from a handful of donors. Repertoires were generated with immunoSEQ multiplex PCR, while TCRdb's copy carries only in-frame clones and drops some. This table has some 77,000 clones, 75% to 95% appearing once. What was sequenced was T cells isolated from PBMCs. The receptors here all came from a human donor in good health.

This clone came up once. The chain's CDR3 is CSVFRETQYF. The CDR3 DNA reads TGCAGCGTTTTCCGGGAGACCCAGTACTTC. The chain joins TRBV29-1 to TRBJ2-5; D uncertain. The CDR3 is made up of 10 amino acids. Germline assignment: CDR1 SQVTM and CDR2 ANQGSEA. V was clipped by 5 bases and J by 5 bases, with 6 bases between them.

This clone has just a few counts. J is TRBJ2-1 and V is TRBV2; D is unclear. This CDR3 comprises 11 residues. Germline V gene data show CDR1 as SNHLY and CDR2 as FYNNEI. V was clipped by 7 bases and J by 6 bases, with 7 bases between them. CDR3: CASTLANEQFF. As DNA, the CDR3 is TGTGCCAGCACCTTAGCCAATGAGCAGTTCTTC.

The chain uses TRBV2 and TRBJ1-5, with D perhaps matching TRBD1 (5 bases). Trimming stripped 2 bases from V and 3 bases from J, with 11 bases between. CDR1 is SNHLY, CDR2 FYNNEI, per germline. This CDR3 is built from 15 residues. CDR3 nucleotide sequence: TGTGCCAGCAGTGAAAGAGACAGTTACAATCAGCCCCAGCATTTT. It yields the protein CASSERDSYNQPQHF.

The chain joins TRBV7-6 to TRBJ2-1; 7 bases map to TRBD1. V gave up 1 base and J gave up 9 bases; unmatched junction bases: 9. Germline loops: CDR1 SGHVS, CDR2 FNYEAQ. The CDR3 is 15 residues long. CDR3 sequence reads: CASSLVATGKGEQFF. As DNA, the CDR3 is TGTGCCAGCAGCTTAGTAGCGACAGGGAAGGGTGAGCAGTTCTTC.

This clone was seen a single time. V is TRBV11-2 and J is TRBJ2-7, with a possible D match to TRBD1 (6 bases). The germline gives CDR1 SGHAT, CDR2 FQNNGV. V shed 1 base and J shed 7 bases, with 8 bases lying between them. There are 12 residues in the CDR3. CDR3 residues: CASSLGGLEQYF. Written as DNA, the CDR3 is TGTGCCAGCAGCTTAGGGGGGCTTGAGCAGTACTTC.

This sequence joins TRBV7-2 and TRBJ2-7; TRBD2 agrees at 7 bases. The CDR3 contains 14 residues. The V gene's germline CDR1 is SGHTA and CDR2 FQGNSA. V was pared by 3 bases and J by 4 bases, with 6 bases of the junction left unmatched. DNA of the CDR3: TGTGCCAGCAGCTTTTGGGGGAGGGCATACGAGCAGTACTTC. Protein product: CASSFWGRAYEQYF. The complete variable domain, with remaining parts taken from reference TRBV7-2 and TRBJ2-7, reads GAGVSQSPSNKVTEKGKDVELRCDPISGHTALYWYRQSLGQGLEFLIYFQGNSAPDKSGLPSDRFSAERTGGSVSTLTIQRTQQEDSAVYLCASSFWGRAYEQYFGPGTRLTVT.

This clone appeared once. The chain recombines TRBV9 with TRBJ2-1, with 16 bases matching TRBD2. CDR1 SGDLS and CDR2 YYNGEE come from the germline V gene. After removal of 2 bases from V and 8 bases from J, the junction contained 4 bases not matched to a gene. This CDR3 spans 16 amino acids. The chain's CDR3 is CASSVEGTSGRDEQFF. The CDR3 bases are TGTGCCAGCAGCGTCGAAGGGACTAGCGGGAGGGATGAGCAGTTCTTC.

The CDR3 loop is CASSRREDSLKNIQYF. The CDR3 DNA reads TGTGCCAGCAGCCGCAGAGAGGACAGTCTCAAAAACATTCAGTACTTC. The chain links TRBV7-9 to TRBJ2-4, with D possibly being TRBD1 (6 bases). The CDR3 sequence is 16 residues long. Trimming took 5 bases from V and 3 from J, leaving 17 bases between them. In germline, CDR1 is SEHNR, CDR2 FQNEAQ (reference sequence).

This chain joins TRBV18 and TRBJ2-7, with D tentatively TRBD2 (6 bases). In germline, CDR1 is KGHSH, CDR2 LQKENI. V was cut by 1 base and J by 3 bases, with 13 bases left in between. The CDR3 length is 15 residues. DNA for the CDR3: TGTGCCAGCTCACCACAGGACTATTCGAGCTACGAGCAGTACTTC. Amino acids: CASSPQDYSSYEQYF.

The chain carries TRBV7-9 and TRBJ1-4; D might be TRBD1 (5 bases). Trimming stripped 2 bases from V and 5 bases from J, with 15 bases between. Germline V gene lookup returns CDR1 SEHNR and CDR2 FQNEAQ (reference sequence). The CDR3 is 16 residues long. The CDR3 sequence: CASSLTMTDSNEKLFF. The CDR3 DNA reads TGTGCCAGCAGCTTAACGATGACAGACTCGAATGAAAAACTGTTTTTT.

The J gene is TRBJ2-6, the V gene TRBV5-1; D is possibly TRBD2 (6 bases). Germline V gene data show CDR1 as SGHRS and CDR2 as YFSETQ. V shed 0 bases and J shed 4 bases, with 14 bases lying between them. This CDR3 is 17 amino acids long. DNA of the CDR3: TGCGCCAGCAGCTTGGCTCGGGGGACGGGGGGGGCCAACGTCCTGACTTTC. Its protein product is CASSLARGTGGANVLTF.

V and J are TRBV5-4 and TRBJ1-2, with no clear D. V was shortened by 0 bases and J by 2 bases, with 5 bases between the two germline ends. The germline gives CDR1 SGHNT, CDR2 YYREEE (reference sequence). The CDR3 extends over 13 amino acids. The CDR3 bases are TGTGCCAGCAGCTTGGGCAGAAACTATGGCTACACCTTC. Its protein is CASSLGRNYGYTF. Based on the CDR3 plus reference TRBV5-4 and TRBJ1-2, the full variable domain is ETGVTQSPTHLIKTRGQQVTLRCSSQSGHNTVSWYQQALGQGPQFIFQYYREEENGRGNFPPRFSGLQFPNYSSELNVNALELDDSALYLCASSLGRNYGYTFGSGTRLTVV.

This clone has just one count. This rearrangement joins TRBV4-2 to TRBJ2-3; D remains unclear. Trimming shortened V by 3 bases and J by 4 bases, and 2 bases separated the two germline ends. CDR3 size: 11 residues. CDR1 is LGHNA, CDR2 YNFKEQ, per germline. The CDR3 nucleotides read TGTGCCAGCAGCCACGCAGATACGCAGTATTTT. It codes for CASSHADTQYF.

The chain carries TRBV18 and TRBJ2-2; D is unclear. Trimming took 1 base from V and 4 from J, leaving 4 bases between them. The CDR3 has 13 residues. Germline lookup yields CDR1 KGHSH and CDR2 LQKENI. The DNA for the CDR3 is TGTGCCAGCTCACCACTCCTCACCGGGGAGCTGTTTTTT. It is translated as CASSPLLTGELFF.

CDR3 sequence reads: CASSQGIGTEAFF. The CDR3 DNA reads TGCGCCAGCAGCCAGGGAATAGGAACTGAAGCTTTCTTT. The chain recombines TRBV10-1 with TRBJ1-1; a possible D gene is TRBD1 (5 bases). V lost 6 bases, J lost 5 bases, and 13 bases lay in between. CDR3 length: 13 amino acids. Per the germline V gene, CDR1 is WNHNN and CDR2 is SYGVQD (reference sequence).

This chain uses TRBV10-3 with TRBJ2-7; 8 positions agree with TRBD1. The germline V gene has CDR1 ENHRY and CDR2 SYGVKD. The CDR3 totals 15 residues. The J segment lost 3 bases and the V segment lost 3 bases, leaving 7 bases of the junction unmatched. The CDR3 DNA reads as TGTGCCATCAGTGATCGGCAGGGGGCCATCTACGAGCAGTACTTC. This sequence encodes CAISDRQGAIYEQYF.

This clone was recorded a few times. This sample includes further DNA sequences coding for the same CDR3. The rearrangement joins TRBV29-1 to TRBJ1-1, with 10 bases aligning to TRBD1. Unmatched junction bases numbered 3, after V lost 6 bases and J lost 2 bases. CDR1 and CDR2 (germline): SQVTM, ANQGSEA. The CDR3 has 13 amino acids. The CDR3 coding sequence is TGCAGCGTGAGGACAGGGGGAAACACTGAAGCTTTCTTT. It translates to CSVRTGGNTEAFF.

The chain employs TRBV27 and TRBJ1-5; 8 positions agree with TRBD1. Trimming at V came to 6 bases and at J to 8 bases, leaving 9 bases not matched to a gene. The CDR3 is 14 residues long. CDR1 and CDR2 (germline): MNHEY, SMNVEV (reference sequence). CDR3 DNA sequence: TGTGCCAGCAGCCAACGGGACAGGATAAAGCCCCAGCATTTT. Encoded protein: CASSQRDRIKPQHF.

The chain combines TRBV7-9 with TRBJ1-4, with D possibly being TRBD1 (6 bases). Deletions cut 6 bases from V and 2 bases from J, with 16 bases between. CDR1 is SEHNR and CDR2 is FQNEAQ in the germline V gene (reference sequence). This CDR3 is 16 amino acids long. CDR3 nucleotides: TGTGCCAGCAGTTACAGGGTAGCTTCGACTAATGAAAAACTGTTTTTT. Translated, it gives CASSYRVASTNEKLFF.

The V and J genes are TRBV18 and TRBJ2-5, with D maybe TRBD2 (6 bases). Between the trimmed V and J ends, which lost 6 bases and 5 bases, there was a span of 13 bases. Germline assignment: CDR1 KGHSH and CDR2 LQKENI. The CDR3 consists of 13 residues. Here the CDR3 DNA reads TGTGCCAGCTCCCCTACTAGCATCGAGACCCAGTACTTC. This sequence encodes CASSPTSIETQYF.